The 7 T cell receptor beta chains reported below all come from one sample, sequenced in a study of T-cell memory formation after mild COVID-19. TCRdb passed the 5' RACE reads through MiXCR, listing each CDR3 protein once. The table includes about 39,000 distinct CDR3 sequences, 5% to 7% detected once. The sample consisted of PBMCs or a T cell subset sorted from them (not recorded which). These receptors were obtained from an adult who had mild COVID-19 (a few samples of this study predate the infection). Cell type and time point are not known.

This clonotype was seen many times. In DNA, the CDR3 is TGCAGTGCCCCCCCGACGGGAAGCTCGCGCACAGATACGCAGTATTTT. It is translated as CSAPPTGSSRTDTQYF. This chain links TRBV20-1 with TRBJ2-3; possibly TRBD2 for D (5 bases). V shed 6 bases and J shed 1 base, with 20 bases lying between them. Germline CDR1 and CDR2: DFQATT and SNEGSKA (reference sequence). This CDR3 is 16 amino acids long.

CDR3 amino acids: CASSSGASSYNEQFF. The CDR3 DNA sequence: TGTGCCAGCAGTAGCGGGGCGAGCTCCTACAATGAGCAGTTCTTC. The gene calls are TRBV28 and TRBJ2-1, with 7 bases that match TRBD2. Per the germline V gene, CDR1 is MDHEN and CDR2 is SYDVKM. The CDR3 spans 15 residues. Germline trimming cut 5 bases from V and 0 bases from J; bases unmatched to any gene: 4.

In its sample, this clonotype was seen many times. This chain uses TRBV20-1 with TRBJ1-2; TRBD1 aligns across 9 bases. Germline assignment: CDR1 DFQATT and CDR2 SNEGSKA (reference sequence). V shed 2 bases, J shed 7 bases, and the junction held 11 bases outside the gene matches. CDR3 length: 15 amino acids. The CDR3 DNA sequence: TGCAGTGCTAGACTCCGGGACAGGGAAATGGTTGGCTACACCTTC. This sequence encodes CSARLRDREMVGYTF.

In this sample, this clonotype turned up many times. The chain combines TRBV3-2 with TRBJ2-1. TRBV3-2 is listed as a pseudogene. The CDR3 consists of 11 residues. The CDR3 loop reads CASSQRNEQFF. CDR3 in DNA: TGTGCCAGCAGCCAAAGGAATGAGCAGTTCTTC.

The rearrangement links TRBV6-6 to TRBJ2-1; tentatively, D is TRBD1 or TRBD2 (5 bases each). The CDR3 runs 15 residues. Between the trimmed V and J ends, which lost 4 bases and 3 bases, there was a span of 13 bases. Germline CDR1 is MNHNY and CDR2 is SVGAGI (reference sequence). The CDR3 DNA sequence: TGTGCCAGCAGTTCCGGGACGGGCTTCTACAATGAGCAGTTCTTC. It is translated as CASSSGTGFYNEQFF.

This clonotype was recorded at least ten times. This chain links TRBV5-1 with TRBJ2-3, with 11 positions matching TRBD1. Unmatched junction bases numbered 11, after V lost 4 bases and J lost 4 bases. The germline CDR1 and CDR2 sequences are SGHRS and YFSETQ. The CDR3 is made up of 17 amino acids. DNA of the CDR3: TGCGCCAGCAGCCCTTTTCCGGGACAGGGGGGTGCAGATACGCAGTATTTT. This sequence encodes CASSPFPGQGGADTQYF.

This clonotype showed up many times. The CDR3 loop is CASSQGQGWSDTQYF. The CDR3 DNA follows: TGTGCCAGCAGCCAGGGGCAGGGGTGGTCAGATACGCAGTATTTT. This chain joins TRBV7-8 and TRBJ2-3, with a weak D call TRBD1 (6 bases). Germline-derived CDR1 and CDR2 are SGHVS and FQNEAQ. The CDR3 totals 15 residues. Trimming cost V 5 bases and J 4 bases, with 16 bases left between them.